This T cell receptor (beta chain) emerged from a study of Graves' ophthalmopathy and Graves' hyperthyroidism. Study results and limitations: Blood samples also showed most expanded thyroid clonotypes exceeding 0.001 frequency.

Comment on this clonotype: No antigen is known for it.

Hyperthyroidism in these 18- to 65-year-old patients was newly diagnosed, lasting under 2 months. Transcripts of RNA were the source for amplifying TCR beta CDR3 regions. First-round RT-PCR employed HTBI primers, with a second-round multiplex PCR after it. TCRdb redid the calling of the multiplex PCR reads with MiXCR, one entry per CDR3 protein. Found here are more than 1,000,000 distinct CDR3 sequences, roughly 35% of them singletons; the top ten hold approximately 12%. The CDR3 runs 16 residues. CDR1 is DFQATT and CDR2 is SNEGSKA in the germline V gene (reference sequence). Trimming stripped 2 bases from V and 2 bases from J, with 18 bases between.

The genes are TRBV20-1 and TRBJ2-5; possibly TRBD1 or TRBD2 for D (5 bases each). This TCR came from an adult man with Graves' hyperthyroidism. Sequencing used peripheral blood or thyroid tissue (not recorded which). CDR3 protein: CSARPQLGVVQETQYF. The DNA for the CDR3 is TGCAGTGCTAGACCCCAATTGGGGGTGGTACAAGAGACCCAGTACTTC.